Following are 24 T cell receptor beta chains from one sample sequenced in a study of control samples from healthy donors and cancer patients. The table came from immunoSEQ multiplex PCR; TCRdb's copy has only in-frame clones and leaves some out. This table has 100,000 or so clones, 92% appearing once. The source material was blood. These receptors were collected from a woman aged 18-30 years in good health.

This clone occurred once. The V gene is TRBV3-1 (or the pseudogene TRBV3-2), the J gene TRBJ1-2; perhaps TRBD1 as D (5 bases). Germline V gives CDR1 LGHDT, CDR2 YNNKEL (reference sequence). Trimming pared 1 base from V and 4 bases from J, leaving 13 bases between. The CDR3 is made up of 15 amino acids. CDR3 coding DNA: TGTGCCAGCAGCCAAGGGGGCGCCGTGATCTATGGCTACACCTTC. Its translation: CASSQGGAVIYGYTF.

The V gene is TRBV5-4, the J gene TRBJ1-1; 7 nucleotides agree with TRBD1. Germline lookup yields CDR1 SGHNT and CDR2 YYREEE (reference sequence). CDR3 length: 14 residues. The trim removed 4 bases at V and 4 bases at J, leaving 7 bases unmatched. CDR3 nucleotide sequence: TGTGCCAGCAGCCTACAGGGGAGTGGCACTGAAGCTTTCTTT. The encoded protein is CASSLQGSGTEAFF. The entire variable domain, with the rest obtained from reference TRBV5-4 and TRBJ1-1, is as follows: ETGVTQSPTHLIKTRGQQVTLRCSSQSGHNTVSWYQQALGQGPQFIFQYYREEENGRGNFPPRFSGLQFPNYSSELNVNALELDDSALYLCASSLQGSGTEAFFGQGTRLTVV.

The rearrangement links TRBV7-2 to TRBJ2-4, with 7 bases lining up with TRBD2. This CDR3 comprises 21 residues. Germline V gene lookup returns CDR1 SGHTA and CDR2 FQGNSA. The V gene end was trimmed by 0 bases and the J gene end by 0 bases; junction bases not matched to a gene: 17. CDR3 region: CASSLARGGRVGPLAKNIQYF. The CDR3 bases are TGTGCCAGCAGCTTAGCGAGGGGCGGGAGAGTCGGGCCCCTAGCCAAAAACATTCAGTACTTC.

This clone was counted once. The V call is TRBV10-2, the J call TRBJ1-3, with D possibly being TRBD1 (6 bases). Germline CDR1 reads WSHSY; CDR2 reads SAAADI. This CDR3 is built from 15 residues. The germline V and J ends were trimmed by 5 bases and 4 bases, with 15 bases remaining between them. The CDR3 coding sequence is TGCGCCAGCAGTCGAACAGGGCTGGGCGGAAACACCATATATTTT. This encodes CASSRTGLGGNTIYF.

The chain joins TRBV28 to TRBJ1-1, with TRBD1 matching 10 bases. CDR3 length: 14 residues. Trimming took 6 bases from V and 7 from J; bases not matched to a gene: 8. The V gene's germline CDR1 is MDHEN and CDR2 SYDVKM. The CDR3 region is CASSRDRGGGEAFF. The CDR3 DNA reads TGTGCCAGCAGCCGGGACAGGGGAGGGGGTGAAGCTTTCTTT.

The chain has TRBV5-6 and TRBJ2-1; D remains unclear. Germline-derived CDR1 and CDR2 are SGHDT and YYEEEE. V was cut by 2 bases and J by 7 bases, with 7 bases left in between. The CDR3 sequence is 12 residues long. CDR3 in amino acids: CASSFRANEQFF. As DNA, the CDR3 is TGTGCCAGCAGCTTTCGCGCAAATGAGCAGTTCTTC.

The chain is built from TRBV30 and TRBJ2-7; 7 nucleotides line up with TRBD2. Germline V gene data show CDR1 as GTSNPN and CDR2 as SVGIG (reference sequence). The trim removed 5 bases at V and 5 bases at J, leaving 15 bases unmatched. The CDR3 is 15 residues long. CDR3 residues: CAWGVLGAGRNEQYF. The CDR3 coding sequence is TGTGCCTGGGGAGTCTTGGGAGCGGGGCGTAACGAGCAGTACTTC.

This clone came up once. This rearrangement joins TRBV4-3 to TRBJ1-6; 7 bases line up with TRBD1. The CDR3 contains 20 residues. Unmatched junction bases numbered 23, after V lost 3 bases and J lost 9 bases. The germline V gene encodes CDR1 LGHNA and CDR2 YSLEER. CDR3 in amino acids: CASSQSPRTGLGGIFSPLHF. DNA of the CDR3: TGCGCCAGCAGCCAGAGCCCCCGGACAGGCCTCGGGGGAATTTTTTCACCCCTCCACTTT.

This chain joins TRBV7-2 and TRBJ2-1; D not resolved. Looked up from germline, CDR1 is SGHTA and CDR2 is FQGNSA. The CDR3 covers 15 residues. The V end was cut by 7 bases, the J end by 1 base, with 14 bases between. As DNA, the CDR3 is TGTGCCAGCAACTTCGACCTGGGTTCCTACAATGAGCAGTTCTTC. Amino acid sequence: CASNFDLGSYNEQFF.

This CDR3 reads CASGGLNEKLFF. The CDR3 region has the DNA TGTGCCAGCGGGGGCCTCAATGAAAAACTGTTTTTT. This chain links TRBV2 with TRBJ1-4; TRBD1 might be the D (6 bases). V was trimmed by 8 bases and J by 5 bases, leaving 9 bases between them. There are 12 residues in the CDR3. Germline V gene lookup returns CDR1 SNHLY and CDR2 FYNNEI.

This chain joins TRBV25-1 and TRBJ1-2; 8 bases agree with TRBD1. Germline V lookup: CDR1 MGHDK, CDR2 SYGVNS. V dropped 10 bases and J dropped 2; count of bases not matched to a gene: 12. This CDR3 is 15 amino acids long. The CDR3 sequence is CATKRGQEQNYGYTF. CDR3 sequence (DNA): TGTGCCACCAAAAGGGGACAGGAGCAAAACTATGGCTACACCTTC.

This clone came up once. The V call is TRBV6-6, the J call TRBJ1-5; a weak D match, TRBD1 (6 bases). With 9 bases removed from V and 4 bases from J, the gap between germline ends came to 13 bases. The germline V gene encodes CDR1 MNHNY and CDR2 SVGAGI (reference sequence). The CDR3 is 13 amino acids. The CDR3 region is CASGQTLNQPQHF. CDR3 coding DNA: TGTGCCAGTGGACAGACGCTAAATCAGCCCCAGCATTTT.

The V gene is TRBV20-1, the J gene TRBJ1-5; 8 bases are shared with TRBD1. The CDR3 covers 13 residues. After removal of 3 bases from V and 4 bases from J, the junction contained 2 bases not matched to a gene. Germline CDR1 is DFQATT and CDR2 is SNEGSKA (reference sequence). The CDR3 nucleotides read TGCAGTGCTAGTCGACAGGGGAATCAGCCCCAGCATTTT. Protein sequence: CSASRQGNQPQHF.

Regarding this clone: Germline is not matched at one junction end, which may reflect a read error. V is TRBV7-9 and J is TRBJ1-2; D is uncertain. CDR3 size: 13 residues. Germline V CDR1 and CDR2: SEHNR, FQNEAQ (reference sequence). CDR3 protein: CASSSTTNYGYTF. CDR3 in DNA: TGTGCCAGTAGCTCGACAACCAACTATGGCTACACCTTC.

This sequence joins TRBV3-1 (or the pseudogene TRBV3-2) and TRBJ2-3, with 14 nucleotides matching TRBD2. Germline-derived CDR1 and CDR2 are LGHDT and YNNKEL (reference sequence). V shed 1 base, J shed 13 bases, and the junction held 4 bases outside the gene matches. CDR3 size: 14 residues. The CDR3: CASSQGLAGGYKYF. The CDR3 DNA is TGTGCCAGCAGCCAAGGACTAGCGGGGGGGTATAAGTATTTT.

The CDR3 loop reads CASRENTEAFF. In DNA form, the CDR3 reads TGTGCCAGCAGGGAGAACACTGAAGCTTTCTTT. This chain links TRBV6-5 with TRBJ1-1, with D unresolved. In germline, CDR1 is MNHEY, CDR2 SVGAGI. V was shortened by 6 bases and J by 1 base, with 3 bases between the two germline ends. The CDR3 extends over 11 amino acids.

The chain joins TRBV12-5 to TRBJ2-1; tentative D call: TRBD2 (6 bases). This CDR3 comprises 15 residues. The germline V gene encodes CDR1 LGHNT and CDR2 FRNRAP. V was trimmed by 2 bases and J by 2 bases, leaving 10 bases between them. The CDR3 spells CASGLSDYPYNEQFF. The CDR3, as DNA: TGTGCTAGTGGTTTGTCGGACTACCCCTACAATGAGCAGTTCTTC.

The CDR3 region is CASWGNNYGYTF. CDR3 sequence (DNA): TGTGCCAGCTGGGGGAACAACTATGGCTACACCTTC. The genes are TRBV25-1 and TRBJ1-2, with D possibly TRBD1 on 5 matching bases. The CDR3 contains 12 residues. CDR1 and CDR2 from the germline V gene are MGHDK and SYGVNS. Trimming took 8 bases from V and 2 from J, leaving 9 bases between them.

The rearrangement uses TRBV18 and TRBJ1-1; 10 positions agree with TRBD1. CDR3 size: 14 residues. Trimming took 3 bases from V and 4 from J; bases not matched to a gene: 2. Per germline, CDR1 KGHSH and CDR2 LQKENI. CDR3 nucleotides: TGTGCCAGCTCACCGGGGACAGGGGTCACTGAAGCTTTCTTT. Protein product: CASSPGTGVTEAFF.

The chain joins TRBV18 to TRBJ2-4; tentative D call: TRBD2 (5 bases). V shed 2 bases and J shed 2 bases, with 7 bases lying between them. This CDR3 comprises 14 residues. Germline CDR1 is KGHSH and CDR2 is LQKENI. CDR3 sequence reads: CASSPSGSKNIQYF. For the CDR3, the DNA is TGTGCCAGCTCACCATCGGGGTCCAAAAACATTCAGTACTTC. Filled out from reference TRBV18 and TRBJ2-4, the complete variable domain reads NAGVMQNPRHLVRRRGQEARLRCSPMKGHSHVYWYRQLPEEGLKFMVYLQKENIIDESGMPKERFSAEFPKEGPSILRIQQVVRGDSAAYFCASSPSGSKNIQYFGAGTRLSVL.

The chain uses TRBV10-3 and TRBJ2-7; possible D gene TRBD2, 6 bases. Germline values: CDR1 ENHRY, CDR2 SYGVKD. V gave up 8 bases and J gave up 5 bases, with 25 bases separating them. This CDR3 has 16 residues. CDR3 sequence: CAIGGSRGKDEDEQYF. As DNA, the CDR3 is TGTGCCATCGGGGGGTCTCGCGGGAAGGATGAGGACGAGCAGTACTTC.

Remarks on this clone: The sample carries other DNA sequences with the same CDR3. The chain has TRBV25-1 and TRBJ2-7; D is possibly TRBD1 or TRBD2 (5 bases each). Germline V lookup: CDR1 MGHDK, CDR2 SYGVNS. The CDR3 consists of 15 residues. Trimming left V 4 bases short and J 7 bases short, with 20 bases between. Here the CDR3 DNA reads TGTGCCAGCAGTGGAAATCGGGGCTCCTCCTGGGAGCAGTACTTC. It yields the protein CASSGNRGSSWEQYF.

CDR3 nucleotide sequence: TGTGCCAGCAGCTTCCTCGGAGATACGCAGTATTTT. Protein sequence: CASSFLGDTQYF. The J gene is TRBJ2-3, the V gene TRBV13; the D is unclear. There are 12 residues in the CDR3. Deletions cut 3 bases from V and 5 bases from J, with 6 bases between. Per the germline V gene, CDR1 is PRHDT and CDR2 is FYEKMQ (reference sequence).

The rearrangement joins TRBV18 to TRBJ2-5; perhaps TRBD2 as D (5 bases). CDR1 is KGHSH and CDR2 is LQKENI in the germline V gene. The CDR3 totals 14 residues. Trimming took 2 bases from V and 7 from J, leaving 14 bases between them. The CDR3 DNA reads as TGTGCCAGCTCACCATCCGGGGAGAAGGGGACCCAGTACTTC. It codes for CASSPSGEKGTQYF.